The 2 T cell receptor beta chains reported below all come from one sample, sequenced in a study of OX40 agonist ivuxolimab in advanced cancers. Produced via immunoSEQ multiplex PCR; TCRdb's table is partial and in-frame only. This table holds about 77,000 clones, 65% to 85% found once. The specimen comprised CD4+ or CD8+ T cells sorted from blood, sampled in a trial of the OX40 agonist ivuxolimab. The receptors were gathered from an adult with an advanced solid tumor such as melanoma, head and neck, liver or kidney cancer.

The chain couples TRBV11-3 to TRBJ2-3, with TRBD2 identical over 9 bases. The CDR3 consists of 14 residues. The germline V gene encodes CDR1 SGHNT and CDR2 YENEEA. The junction had 5 bases not matched to a gene; V was cut back by 8 bases and J by 2 bases. The CDR3 bases are TGTGCCAGCGCGGGAGGGCCATTCACAGATACGCAGTATTTT. This gives the protein CASAGGPFTDTQYF.

The chain has TRBV4-2 and TRBJ2-2; 9 bases align to TRBD1. CDR1 is LGHNA and CDR2 is YNFKEQ in the germline V gene. V dropped 3 bases and J dropped 4; count of bases not matched to a gene: 6. The CDR3 spans 16 residues. CDR3 bases: TGTGCCAGCAGCCAGTCCGGGACAGGGCTCACCGGGGAGCTGTTTTTT. Protein: CASSQSGTGLTGELFF.